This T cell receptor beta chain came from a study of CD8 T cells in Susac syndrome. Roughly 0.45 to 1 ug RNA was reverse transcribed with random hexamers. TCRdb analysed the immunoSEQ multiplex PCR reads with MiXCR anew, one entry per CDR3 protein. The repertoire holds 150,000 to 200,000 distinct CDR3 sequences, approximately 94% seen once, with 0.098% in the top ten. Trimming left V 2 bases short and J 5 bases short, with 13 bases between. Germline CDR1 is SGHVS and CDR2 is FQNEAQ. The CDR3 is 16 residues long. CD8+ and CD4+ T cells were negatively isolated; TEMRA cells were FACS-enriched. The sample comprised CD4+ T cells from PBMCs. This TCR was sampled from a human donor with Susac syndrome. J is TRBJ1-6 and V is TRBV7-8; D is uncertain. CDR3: CASSLITGEHNSPLHF. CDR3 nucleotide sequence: TGTGCCAGCAGCTTAATCACCGGGGAGCATAATTCACCCCTCCACTTT.